The rows below give T cell receptor beta chains drawn from one sample of a study of a mutant IDH1 vaccine in newly diagnosed glioma. Here immunoSEQ multiplex PCR was the method, and the copy in TCRdb shows in-frame clones only, minus some. The sample yields around 39,000 clones, roughly 80% seen once. These receptors' targets are unknown. The sample in question was PBMCs, obtained from a glioma patient whose treatment included an IDH1 peptide vaccine. These receptor sequences come from a young woman with glioma. Some clones in this sample may be carry-over from other donors' samples. The CDR3 runs from the conserved cysteine through the conserved F or W. The D gene is left open where the match is weak. Some rows mark clone size as missing; the rest say once, few, many or name a class of expanded clone.

d_call	v_call	clone_size	j_call	cdr3_aa	cdr3_nt
-	TRBV19	few	TRBJ2-7	CASSIDQGDEQYF	TGTGCCAGTAGTATAGATCAAGGAGACGAGCAGTACTTC
-	TRBV4-1	-	TRBJ1-5	CASSQEASITGQPQHF	TGCGCCAGCAGCCAAGAAGCCAGCATAACGGGTCAGCCCCAGCATTTT
-	TRBV27	-	TRBJ2-1	CASSLGFGLGGSEQFF	TGTGCCAGCAGTTTGGGATTTGGCCTGGGCGGGTCAGAGCAGTTCTTC
-	TRBV30	-	TRBJ2-5	CAWSRGVSTKETQYF	TGTGCCTGGAGTCGGGGAGTCTCCACGAAGGAGACCCAGTACTTC
-	TRBV5-6	-	TRBJ1-4	CASSHLEGSTNEKLFF	TGTGCCAGCAGCCACCTAGAGGGGAGCACTAATGAAAAACTGTTTTTT
-	TRBV7-9	-	TRBJ1-5	CASSGPGIQPQHF	TGTGCCAGCAGTGGCCCGGGGATCCAGCCCCAGCATTTT
-	TRBV15	-	TRBJ2-5	CATSREAEVQETQYF	TGTGCCACCAGCAGAGAAGCGGAGGTCCAAGAGACCCAGTACTTC
-	TRBV9	-	TRBJ1-2	CASSVTQGRSGYTF	TGTGCCAGCAGCGTAACCCAGGGGCGTAGTGGCTACACCTTC
TRBD1	TRBV10-3	-	TRBJ2-7	CAIDDRDSYEQYF	TGTGCCATCGACGACAGGGACTCCTACGAGCAGTACTTC
TRBD2	TRBV4-1	-	TRBJ2-1	CASSHFPSGDEQFF	TGCGCCAGCAGCCACTTTCCTAGCGGGGATGAGCAGTTCTTC
-	TRBV27	-	TRBJ1-5	CASSLNRFQPQHF	TGTGCCAGCAGTTTAAACAGGTTCCAGCCCCAGCATTTT
-	TRBV11-2	-	TRBJ1-1	CASSLGAGHTVGTEAFF	TGTGCCAGCAGCTTAGGGGCGGGACACACCGTAGGCACTGAAGCTTTCTTT
-	TRBV5-6	-	TRBJ2-7	CASSFEGVTYEQYF	TGTGCCAGCAGCTTTGAAGGGGTTACCTACGAGCAGTACTTC
-	TRBV11-3	-	TRBJ1-2	CASSSQGSYGYTF	TGTGCCAGCAGCTCACAGGGTAGCTATGGCTACACCTTC
-	TRBV28	-	TRBJ2-7	CASSEAGSYEQYF	TGTGCCAGCTCTGAGGCAGGTTCCTACGAGCAGTACTTC
TRBD2	TRBV2	few	TRBJ2-1	CASQREGSLGYNEQFF	TGTGCCAGTCAGAGGGAGGGTTCCCTGGGGTACAATGAGCAGTTCTTC
-	TRBV14	-	TRBJ2-2	CASRQSNTGELFF	TGTGCCAGCAGACAGTCGAACACCGGGGAGCTGTTTTTT
TRBD1	TRBV29-1	-	TRBJ1-1	CSVGRDRGDTEAFF	TGCAGCGTTGGACGAGACAGGGGTGACACTGAAGCTTTCTTT
-	TRBV21-1	-	TRBJ2-4	CASSKAGLAVPGWPKNIQYF	TGTGCCAGCAGCAAAGCGGGACTAGCGGTTCCCGGGTGGCCCAAAAACATTCAGTACTTC
-	TRBV6-6	-	TRBJ1-1	CASSYSATEAFF	TGTGCCAGCAGTTACTCGGCCACTGAAGCTTTCTTT
TRBD1	TRBV7-9	once	TRBJ2-7	CASSAWDRGSYEQYF	TGTGCCAGCAGCGCCTGGGACAGGGGGTCCTACGAGCAGTACTTC
TRBD1	TRBV5-1	-	TRBJ2-7	CASSDPGGYEQYF	TGCGCCAGCAGCGATCCAGGGGGTTACGAGCAGTACTTC
-	TRBV16	-	TRBJ1-2	CASSQSASYGYTF	TGTGCCAGCAGCCAATCCGCCAGCTATGGCTACACCTTC